These T cell receptor beta chains were read from a single sample in a study of T cell repertoires in cytomegalovirus infection. TCRdb reprocessed the reads with MiXCR, giving one entry per CDR3 protein. The data show fewer than 700,000 distinct CDR3 sequences, 20% to 25% seen once. Sequencing was done on a sample of CD8+ T cells from PBMCs. The source is a human donor in good health (CMV status not recorded). Some clones in this sample may be carry-over from other donors' samples. Each CDR3 is given with its conserved first and last residue. Each record gives: V gene, J gene, D gene, clone size, CDR3 length, CDR3 protein, CDR3 DNA. A D gene is named only where the DNA matches it firmly. Clone size is stated in some rows and not others, as once, few, many or a class when expanded.

TRBV29-1	TRBJ2-3	-	-	15	CSVEEGTEVGNTQYF	TGCAGCGTTGAAGAGGGGACGGAGGTCGGGAATACGCAGTATTTT
TRBV7-3	TRBJ2-3	TRBD2	-	17	CASSNIVRGDLTDTQYF	TGTGCCAGCAGTAATATCGTCCGGGGGGACCTCACAGATACGCAGTATTTT
TRBV6-2/TRBV6-3	TRBJ2-3	-	-	15	CASSYSAETTDTQYF	TGTGCCAGCAGTTACTCGGCAGAGACCACAGATACGCAGTATTTT
TRBV7-9	TRBJ1-2	-	many	16	CASSSNGDRDDYGYTF	TGTGCCAGCAGCTCCAACGGGGACCGGGACGACTATGGCTACACCTTC
TRBV5-4	TRBJ2-1	TRBD2	-	17	CASSLGVAGDPYNEQFF	TGTGCCAGCAGCTTGGGGGTAGCGGGGGACCCATACAATGAGCAGTTCTTC
TRBV28	TRBJ1-2	-	many	16	CASTPLGQYLNYGYTF	TGTGCCAGCACCCCCCTCGGACAGTACCTTAACTATGGCTACACCTTC
TRBV6-1	TRBJ2-2	TRBD1	many	16	CASSLGQVGNTGELFF	TGTGCCAGCAGCCTTGGACAGGTCGGGAACACCGGGGAGCTGTTTTTT
TRBV12-3/TRBV12-4	TRBJ2-1	TRBD1	many	11	CASSPTGVQFF	TGTGCCAGCAGTCCGACAGGGGTCCAGTTCTTC
TRBV5-1	TRBJ1-6	TRBD1	many	11	CASSSGTALHF	TGCGCCAGCAGCTCCGGGACAGCTCTCCACTTT
TRBV20-1	TRBJ2-1	-	-	13	CSAIKPDYNEQFF	TGCAGTGCTATTAAGCCGGACTACAATGAGCAGTTCTTC
TRBV7-2	TRBJ2-1	-	many	18	CASSLGWRGDPTYNEQFF	TGTGCCAGCAGCTTAGGGTGGAGAGGGGACCCCACGTACAATGAGCAGTTCTTC
TRBV28	TRBJ1-1	TRBD1	many	15	CASSPRGRRDTEAFF	TGTGCCAGCAGTCCCAGGGGGCGTCGGGACACTGAAGCTTTCTTT
TRBV19	TRBJ1-1	TRBD1	-	15	CASSIAGTGLTEAFF	TGTGCCAGTAGTATTGCCGGGACAGGGCTAACTGAAGCTTTCTTT
TRBV19	TRBJ1-5	-	-	14	CASSIRQINQPQHF	TGTGCCAGTAGTATCCGACAGATAAATCAGCCCCAGCATTTT
TRBV2	TRBJ2-2	-	few	13	CASRGGQTGELFF	TGTGCCAGCAGGGGAGGACAGACCGGGGAGCTGTTTTTT
TRBV2	TRBJ2-4	TRBD2	-	12	CARGTRENIQYF	TGTGCCCGAGGGACTAGGGAAAACATTCAGTACTTC
TRBV11-2	TRBJ2-5	-	few	15	CASSSRTTQKETQYF	TGTGCCAGCAGCTCACGGACTACCCAGAAGGAGACCCAGTACTTC
TRBV4-1	TRBJ2-1	-	-	13	CASSQGGRTEQFF	TGCGCCAGCAGCCAAGGGGGCAGGACTGAGCAGTTCTTC
TRBV27	TRBJ1-2	-	few	12	CASSLSGTPTFF	TGTGCCAGCAGTTTATCGGGCACCCCCACCTTCTTC
TRBV6-6	TRBJ1-1	TRBD1	-	15	CASSYGTVSFQGAFF	TGTGCCAGCAGTTACGGGACAGTAAGTTTTCAGGGAGCTTTCTTT
TRBV20-1	TRBJ1-1	-	few	13	CRGSGVLHTEAFF	TGCAGGGGCTCGGGGGTCCTGCACACTGAAGCTTTCTTT
TRBV20-1	TRBJ2-3	TRBD2	-	15	CSAHTSGGSTDTQYF	TGCAGTGCCCACACTAGCGGGGGAAGCACAGATACGCAGTATTTT